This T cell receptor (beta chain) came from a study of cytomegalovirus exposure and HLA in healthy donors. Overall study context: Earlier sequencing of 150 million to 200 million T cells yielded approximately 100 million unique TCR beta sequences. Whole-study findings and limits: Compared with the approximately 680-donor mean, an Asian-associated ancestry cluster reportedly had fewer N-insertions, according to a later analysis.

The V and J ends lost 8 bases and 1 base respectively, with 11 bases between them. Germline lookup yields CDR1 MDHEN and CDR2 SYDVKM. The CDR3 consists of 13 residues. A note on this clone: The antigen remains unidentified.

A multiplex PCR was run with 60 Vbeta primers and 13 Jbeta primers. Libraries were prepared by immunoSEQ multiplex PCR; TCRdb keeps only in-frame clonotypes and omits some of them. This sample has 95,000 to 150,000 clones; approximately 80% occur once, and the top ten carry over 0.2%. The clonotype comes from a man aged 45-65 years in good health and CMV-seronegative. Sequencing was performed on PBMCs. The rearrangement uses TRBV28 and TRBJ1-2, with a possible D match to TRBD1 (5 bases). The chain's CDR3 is CASQRGDNYGYTF. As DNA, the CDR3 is TGTGCCAGCCAACGGGGGGATAACTATGGCTACACCTTC.